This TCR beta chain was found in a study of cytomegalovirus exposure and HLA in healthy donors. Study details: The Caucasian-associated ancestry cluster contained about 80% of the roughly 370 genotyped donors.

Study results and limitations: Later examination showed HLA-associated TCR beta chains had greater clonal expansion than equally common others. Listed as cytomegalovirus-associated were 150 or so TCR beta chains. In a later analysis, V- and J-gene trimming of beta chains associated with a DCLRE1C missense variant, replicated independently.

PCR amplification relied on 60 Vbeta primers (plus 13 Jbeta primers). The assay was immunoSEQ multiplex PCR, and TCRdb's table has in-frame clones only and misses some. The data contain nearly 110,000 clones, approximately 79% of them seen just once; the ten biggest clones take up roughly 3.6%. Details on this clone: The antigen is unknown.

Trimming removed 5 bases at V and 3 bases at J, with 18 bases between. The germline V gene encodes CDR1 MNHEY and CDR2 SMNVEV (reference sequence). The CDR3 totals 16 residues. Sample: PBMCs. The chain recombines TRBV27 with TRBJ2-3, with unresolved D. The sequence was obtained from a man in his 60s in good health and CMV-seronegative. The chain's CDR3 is CASSLRWAAGTDTQYF. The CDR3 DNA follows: TGTGCCAGCAGTCTTAGGTGGGCCGCTGGAACAGATACGCAGTATTTT.